This TCR beta chain was captured by sequencing in a study of blood T cell repertoires in COVID-19. Study as a whole: Acute-phase and convalescent COVID-19 samples originated in the United States, Italy and Spain. Sample material is recorded as cDNA or gDNA derived from T cells, B-cell-depleted T cells, or PBMCs.

This clone is a singleton in its sample. Produced via immunoSEQ multiplex PCR; TCRdb's table is partial and in-frame only. The repertoire holds 200,000 to 250,000 clones, with roughly four fifths as singletons. Germline loops: CDR1 KGHSH, CDR2 LQKENI. The trim removed 1 base at V and 4 bases at J, leaving 5 bases unmatched. The CDR3 runs to 16 residues. The TCR sequence derives from a woman aged 45-65 years who had been exposed to COVID-19. Material for sequencing was PBMCs or T cells enriched from blood (not recorded which). The rearrangement uses TRBV18 and TRBJ1-5, with 9 bases fitting TRBD1. The CDR3 is CASSPQGTGTNQPQHF. CDR3 nucleotide sequence: TGTGCCAGCTCACCACAGGGGACAGGGACGAATCAGCCCCAGCATTTT.